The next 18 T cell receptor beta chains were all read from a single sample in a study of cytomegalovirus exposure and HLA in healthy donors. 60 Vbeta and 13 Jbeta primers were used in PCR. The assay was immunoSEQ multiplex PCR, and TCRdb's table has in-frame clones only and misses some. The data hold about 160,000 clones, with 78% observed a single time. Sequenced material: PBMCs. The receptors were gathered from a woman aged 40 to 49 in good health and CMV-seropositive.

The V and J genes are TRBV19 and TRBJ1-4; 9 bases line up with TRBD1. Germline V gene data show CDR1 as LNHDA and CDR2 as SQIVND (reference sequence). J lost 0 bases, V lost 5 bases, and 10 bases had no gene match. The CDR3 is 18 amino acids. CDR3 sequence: CASSRPGTGTPTNEKLFF. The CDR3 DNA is TGTGCCAGTAGTCGTCCCGGGACAGGGACCCCAACTAATGAAAAACTGTTTTTT.

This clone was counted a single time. CDR3 protein: CASSPDRGNNQPQHF. The CDR3 nucleotides are TGTGCCAGCAGTCCGGACAGGGGTAACAATCAGCCCCAGCATTTT. The rearrangement joins TRBV6-5 to TRBJ1-5; 9 bases are a match to TRBD1. The germline V gene encodes CDR1 MNHEY and CDR2 SVGAGI. The CDR3 runs to 15 residues. Losses at the gene ends were 5 bases for V and 3 bases for J; bases not matched to a gene: 5.

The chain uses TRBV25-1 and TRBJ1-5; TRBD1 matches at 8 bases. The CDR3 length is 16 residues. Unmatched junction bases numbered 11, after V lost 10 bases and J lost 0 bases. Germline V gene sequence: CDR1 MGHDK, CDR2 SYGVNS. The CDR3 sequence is CAITLRTGYSNQPQHF. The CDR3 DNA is TGTGCCATTACGCTAAGGACAGGGTATAGCAATCAGCCCCAGCATTTT.

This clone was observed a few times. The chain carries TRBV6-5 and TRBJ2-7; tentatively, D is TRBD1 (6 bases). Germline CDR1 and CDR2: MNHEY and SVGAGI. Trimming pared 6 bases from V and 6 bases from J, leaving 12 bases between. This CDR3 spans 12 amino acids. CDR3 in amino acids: CASSFTGSEQYF. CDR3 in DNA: TGTGCCAGCAGCTTCACAGGGTCCGAGCAGTACTTC.

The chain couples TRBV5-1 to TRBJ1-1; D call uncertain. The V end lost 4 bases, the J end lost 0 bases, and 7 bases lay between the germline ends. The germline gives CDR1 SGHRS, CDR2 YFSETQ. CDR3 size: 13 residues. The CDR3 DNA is TGCGCCAGCAGCCCTAACCTGAACACTGAAGCTTTCTTT. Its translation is CASSPNLNTEAFF.

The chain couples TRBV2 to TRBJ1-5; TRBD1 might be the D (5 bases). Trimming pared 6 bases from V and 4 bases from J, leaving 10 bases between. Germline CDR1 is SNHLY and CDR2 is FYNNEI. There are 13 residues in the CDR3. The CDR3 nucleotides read TGTGCCAGCAGAGGCGGACAAAATCAGCCCCAGCATTTT. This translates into CASRGGQNQPQHF.

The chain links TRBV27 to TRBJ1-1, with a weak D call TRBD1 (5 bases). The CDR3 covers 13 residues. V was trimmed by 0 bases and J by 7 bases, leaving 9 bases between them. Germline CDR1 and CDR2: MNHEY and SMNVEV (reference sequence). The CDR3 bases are TGTGCCAGCAGTTTATCGGAGGGGAATGAAGCTTTCTTT. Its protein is CASSLSEGNEAFF.

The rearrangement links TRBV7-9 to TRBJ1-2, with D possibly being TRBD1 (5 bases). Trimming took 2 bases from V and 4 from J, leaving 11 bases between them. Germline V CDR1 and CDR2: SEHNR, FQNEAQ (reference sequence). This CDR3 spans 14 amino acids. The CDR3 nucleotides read TGTGCCAGCAGCTTATCTCAGGGCTCCTATGGCTACACCTTC. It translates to CASSLSQGSYGYTF.

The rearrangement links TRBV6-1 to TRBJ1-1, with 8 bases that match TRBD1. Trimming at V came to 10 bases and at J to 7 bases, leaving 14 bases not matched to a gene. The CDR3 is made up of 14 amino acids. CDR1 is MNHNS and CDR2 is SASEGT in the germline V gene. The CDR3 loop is CAIKKDRVLLEAFF. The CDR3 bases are TGTGCCATCAAAAAGGACAGGGTGCTCCTTGAAGCTTTCTTT.

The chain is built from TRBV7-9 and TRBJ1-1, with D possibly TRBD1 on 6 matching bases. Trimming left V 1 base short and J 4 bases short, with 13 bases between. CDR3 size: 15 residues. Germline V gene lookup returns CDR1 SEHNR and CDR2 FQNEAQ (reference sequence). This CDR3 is CASSLESGASTEAFF. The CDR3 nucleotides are TGTGCCAGCAGCTTAGAATCAGGGGCCAGCACTGAAGCTTTCTTT.

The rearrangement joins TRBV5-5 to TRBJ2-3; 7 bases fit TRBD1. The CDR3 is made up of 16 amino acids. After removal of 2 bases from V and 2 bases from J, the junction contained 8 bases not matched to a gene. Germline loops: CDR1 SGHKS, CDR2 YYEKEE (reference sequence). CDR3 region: CASSFRDSSFTDTQYF. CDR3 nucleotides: TGTGCCAGCAGCTTCCGGGACAGTAGTTTCACAGATACGCAGTATTTT.

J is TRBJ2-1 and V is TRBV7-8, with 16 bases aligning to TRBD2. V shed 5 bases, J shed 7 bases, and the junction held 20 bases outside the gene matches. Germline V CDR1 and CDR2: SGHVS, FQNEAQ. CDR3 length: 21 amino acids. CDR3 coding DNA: TGTGCCAGCAGCAAATGGACCGGGACTAGCGGGGGGGCGGTCACGAAGAATGAGCAGTTCTTC. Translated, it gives CASSKWTGTSGGAVTKNEQFF.

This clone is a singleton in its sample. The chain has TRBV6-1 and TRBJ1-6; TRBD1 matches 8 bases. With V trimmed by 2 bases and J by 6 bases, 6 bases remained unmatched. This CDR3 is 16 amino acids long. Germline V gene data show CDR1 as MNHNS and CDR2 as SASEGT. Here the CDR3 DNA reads TGTGCCAGCAGTGAAATTCAGGGGGCTATTAATTCACCCCTCCACTTT. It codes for CASSEIQGAINSPLHF.

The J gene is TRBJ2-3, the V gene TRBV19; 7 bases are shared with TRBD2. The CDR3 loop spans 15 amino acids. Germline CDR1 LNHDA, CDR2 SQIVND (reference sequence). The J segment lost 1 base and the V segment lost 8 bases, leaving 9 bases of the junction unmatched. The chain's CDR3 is CASGMGEGGTDTQYF. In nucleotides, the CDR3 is TGTGCCAGTGGGATGGGGGAGGGAGGCACAGATACGCAGTATTTT.

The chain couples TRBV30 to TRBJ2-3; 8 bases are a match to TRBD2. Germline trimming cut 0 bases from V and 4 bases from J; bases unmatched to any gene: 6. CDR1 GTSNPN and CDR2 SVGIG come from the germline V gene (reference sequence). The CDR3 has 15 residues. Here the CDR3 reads CAWSVPGGAADTQYF. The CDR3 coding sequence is TGTGCCTGGAGTGTACCGGGGGGGGCCGCAGATACGCAGTATTTT.

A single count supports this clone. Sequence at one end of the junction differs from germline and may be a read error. The chain's CDR3 is CASKAGLAGANGLTF. CDR3 sequence (DNA): TGTGCCTCAAAGGCAGGGCTCGCTGGGGCCAACGGCCTGACTTTC. The chain links TRBV30 to TRBJ2-6; D perhaps matches TRBD1 (5 bases). From germline, CDR1 is GTSNPN and CDR2 SVGIG (reference sequence). The length of the CDR3 is 15 residues. The variable domain in full, with the rest retrieved from reference TRBV30 and TRBJ2-6, is SQTIHQWPATLVQPVGSPLSLECTVEGTSNPNLYWYRQAAGRGLQLLFYSVGIGQISSEVPQNLSASRPQDRQFILSSKKLLLSDSGFYLCASKAGLAGANGLTFGAGSRLTVL.

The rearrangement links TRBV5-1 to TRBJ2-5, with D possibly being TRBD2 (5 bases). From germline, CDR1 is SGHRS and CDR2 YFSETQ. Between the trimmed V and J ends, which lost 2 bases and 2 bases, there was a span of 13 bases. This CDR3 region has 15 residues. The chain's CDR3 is CASSFSGKGQETQYF. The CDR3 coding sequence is TGCGCCAGCAGCTTTTCGGGGAAAGGACAAGAGACCCAGTACTTC.

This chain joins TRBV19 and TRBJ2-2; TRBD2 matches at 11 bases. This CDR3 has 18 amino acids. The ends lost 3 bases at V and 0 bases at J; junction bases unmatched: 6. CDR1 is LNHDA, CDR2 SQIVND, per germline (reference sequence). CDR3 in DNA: TGTGCCAGTAGTATTGGGCTAGCGGGGGGTTCGAACACCGGGGAGCTGTTTTTT. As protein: CASSIGLAGGSNTGELFF.